This T cell receptor beta chain stems from a study of vaccination effects on CD4 cells after COVID-19. Study outcomes and limitations: Convalescent patients were scarce, and early post-infection timepoints were absent. Among infection- and vaccine-induced clones, marked clonal contraction occurred late after vaccination. Just 1 of 255 vaccine-induced clones in healthy recipients was cross-reactive.

Per germline, CDR1 ENHRY and CDR2 SYGVKD. With 4 bases removed from V and 2 bases from J, the gap between germline ends came to 8 bases. The CDR3 sequence is 13 residues long. Before sequencing, viral peptide pools were used by the ViraFEST assay to expand antigen-specific CD4+ T cells. Having been cultured for around nine days, the cells underwent CD4+ T cell isolation. Nobody among the vaccine recipients had prior SARS-CoV-2 infection (nucleocapsid antibodies were negative). Days 3 and 7 saw half the medium replaced with IL-2 medium. Profiling relied on immunoSEQ multiplex PCR, and the TCRdb table lists in-frame clones only, not all of them. This table has about 24,000 clones, about three quarters appearing once. Regarding this clone: Its target is unknown.

V gene TRBV10-3 combines with J gene TRBJ1-2; tentatively, D is TRBD1 (5 bases). The sequences come from CD4+ T cells from PBMCs cultured with SARS-CoV-2 spike peptides, collected before COVID-19 vaccination. The source of this sequence is a human donor who received a COVID-19 vaccine. This CDR3 reads CAISVDSNYGYTF. The DNA for the CDR3 is TGTGCCATCAGTGTAGACAGCAACTATGGCTACACCTTC.